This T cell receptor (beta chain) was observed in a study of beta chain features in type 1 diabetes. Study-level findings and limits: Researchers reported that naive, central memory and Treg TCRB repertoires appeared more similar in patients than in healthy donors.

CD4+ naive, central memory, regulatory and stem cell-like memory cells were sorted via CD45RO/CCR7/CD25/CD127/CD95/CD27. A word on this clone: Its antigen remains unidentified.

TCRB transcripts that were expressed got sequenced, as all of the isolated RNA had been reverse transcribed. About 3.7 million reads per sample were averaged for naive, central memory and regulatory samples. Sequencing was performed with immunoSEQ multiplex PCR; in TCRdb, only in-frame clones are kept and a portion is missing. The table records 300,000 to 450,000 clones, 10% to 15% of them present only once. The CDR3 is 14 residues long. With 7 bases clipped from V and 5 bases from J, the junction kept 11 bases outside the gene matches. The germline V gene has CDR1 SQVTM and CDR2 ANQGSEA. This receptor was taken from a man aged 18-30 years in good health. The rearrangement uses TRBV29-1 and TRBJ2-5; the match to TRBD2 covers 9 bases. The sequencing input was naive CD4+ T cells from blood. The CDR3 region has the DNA TGCAGCGCCCGTGGCGGGAGGGCCTGGGAGACCCAGTACTTC. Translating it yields CSARGGRAWETQYF.